A few counts support the clone carrying this TCR beta chain. Authors' analysis steps: By means of reference gene primer amplification, nucleated cell counts were estimated. Clones were sequenced by immunoSEQ multiplex PCR, and TCRdb holds only the in-frame ones, with some missing. V and J calls and clone size are given by that table; D and trimming were obtained from the DNA. The sample includes about 100,000 clones, over 75% of them seen just once. The sample belongs to a study of blood T cell repertoires in COVID-19. V lost 0 bases, J lost 0 bases, and 6 bases lay in between. The CDR3 is 15 amino acids. Germline V gene lookup returns CDR1 SGDLS and CDR2 YYNGEE.

The sequenced sample consisted of peripheral blood. The chain uses TRBV9 and TRBJ1-4; D gene unclear. This receptor was identified in a woman aged 60 to 75 with acute or convalescent COVID-19. CDR3 sequence: CASSVGVATNEKLFF. In nucleotides, the CDR3 is TGTGCCAGCAGCGTAGGAGTTGCAACTAATGAAAAACTGTTTTTT. The full variable domain, completed using reference TRBV9 and TRBJ1-4, is DSGVTQTPKHLITATGQRVTLRCSPRSGDLSVYWYQQSLDQGLQFLIQYYNGEERAKGNILERFSAQQFPDLHSELNLSSLELGDSALYFCASSVGVATNEKLFFGSGTQLSVL.